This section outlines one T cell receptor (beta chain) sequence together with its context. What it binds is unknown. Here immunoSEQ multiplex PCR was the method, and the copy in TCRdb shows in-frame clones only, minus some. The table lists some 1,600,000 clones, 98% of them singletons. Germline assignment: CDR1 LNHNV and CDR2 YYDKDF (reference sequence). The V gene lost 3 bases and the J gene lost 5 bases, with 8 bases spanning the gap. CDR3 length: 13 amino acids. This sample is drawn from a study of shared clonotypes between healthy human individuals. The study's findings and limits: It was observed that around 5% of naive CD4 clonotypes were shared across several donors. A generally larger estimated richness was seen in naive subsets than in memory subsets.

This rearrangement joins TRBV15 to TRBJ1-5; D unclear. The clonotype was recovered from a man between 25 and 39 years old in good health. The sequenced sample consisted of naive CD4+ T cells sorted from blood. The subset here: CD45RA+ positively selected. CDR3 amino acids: CATSSKRYQPQHF. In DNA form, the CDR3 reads TGTGCCACCAGCAGTAAGAGATATCAGCCCCAGCATTTT. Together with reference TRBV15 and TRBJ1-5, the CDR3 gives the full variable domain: DAMVIQNPRYQVTQFGKPVTLSCSQTLNHNVMYWYQQKSSQAPKLLFHYYDKDFNNEADTPDNFQSRRPNTSFCFLDIRSPGLGDTAMYLCATSSKRYQPQHFGDGTRLSIL.